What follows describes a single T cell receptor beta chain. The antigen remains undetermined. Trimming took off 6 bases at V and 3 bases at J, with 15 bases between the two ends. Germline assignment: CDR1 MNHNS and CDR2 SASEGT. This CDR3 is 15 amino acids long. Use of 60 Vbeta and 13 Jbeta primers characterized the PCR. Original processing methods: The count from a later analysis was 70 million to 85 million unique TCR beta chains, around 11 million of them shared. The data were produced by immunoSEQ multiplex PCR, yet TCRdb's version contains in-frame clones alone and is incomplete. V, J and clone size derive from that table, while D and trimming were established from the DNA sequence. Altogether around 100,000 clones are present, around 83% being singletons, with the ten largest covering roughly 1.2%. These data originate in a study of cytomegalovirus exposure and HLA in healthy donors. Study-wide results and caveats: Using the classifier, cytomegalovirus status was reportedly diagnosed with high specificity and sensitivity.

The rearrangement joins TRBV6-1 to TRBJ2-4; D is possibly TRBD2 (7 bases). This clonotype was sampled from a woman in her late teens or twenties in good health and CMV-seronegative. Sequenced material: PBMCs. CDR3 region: CASRARGGGKNIQYF. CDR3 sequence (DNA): TGTGCCAGCAGGGCAAGGGGAGGGGGCAAAAACATTCAGTACTTC.